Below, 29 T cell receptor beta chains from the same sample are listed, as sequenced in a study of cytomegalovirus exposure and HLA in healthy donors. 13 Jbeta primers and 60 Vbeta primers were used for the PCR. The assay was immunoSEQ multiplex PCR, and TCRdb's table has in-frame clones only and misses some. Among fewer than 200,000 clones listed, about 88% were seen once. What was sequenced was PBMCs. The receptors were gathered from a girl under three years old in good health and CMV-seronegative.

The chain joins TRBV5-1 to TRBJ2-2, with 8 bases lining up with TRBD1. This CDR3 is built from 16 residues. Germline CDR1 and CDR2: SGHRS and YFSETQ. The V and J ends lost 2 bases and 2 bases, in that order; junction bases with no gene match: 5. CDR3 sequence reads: CASSFTGTGNTGELFF. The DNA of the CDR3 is TGCGCCAGCAGCTTTACCGGGACAGGAAACACCGGGGAGCTGTTTTTT. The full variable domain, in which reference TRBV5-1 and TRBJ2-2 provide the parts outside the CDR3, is KAGVTQTPRYLIKTRGQQVTLSCSPISGHRSVSWYQQTPGQGLQFLFEYFSETQRNKGNFPGRFSGRQFSNSRSEMNVSTLELGDSALYLCASSFTGTGNTGELFFGEGSRLTVL.

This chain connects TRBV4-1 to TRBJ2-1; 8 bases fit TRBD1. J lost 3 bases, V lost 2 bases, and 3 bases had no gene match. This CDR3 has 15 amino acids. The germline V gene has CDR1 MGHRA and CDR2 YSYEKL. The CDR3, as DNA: TGCGCCAGCAGCCAACCCGGACAGGGCTACAATGAGCAGTTCTTC. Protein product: CASSQPGQGYNEQFF.

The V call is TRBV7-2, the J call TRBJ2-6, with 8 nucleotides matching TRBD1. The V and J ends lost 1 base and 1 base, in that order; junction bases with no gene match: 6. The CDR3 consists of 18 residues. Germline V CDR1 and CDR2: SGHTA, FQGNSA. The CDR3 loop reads CASSLGGTGTSGANVLTF. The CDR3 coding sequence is TGTGCCAGCAGCTTAGGGGGGACAGGAACTTCTGGGGCCAACGTCCTGACTTTC.

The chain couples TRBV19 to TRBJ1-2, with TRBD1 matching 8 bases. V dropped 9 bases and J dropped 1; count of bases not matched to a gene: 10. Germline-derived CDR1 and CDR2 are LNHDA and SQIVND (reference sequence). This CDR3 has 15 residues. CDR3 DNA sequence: TGTGCCAGCTATGCAGGGGGCTACCTTAACTATGGCTACACCTTC. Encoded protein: CASYAGGYLNYGYTF.

The CDR3 sequence is CASPFSYEQYF. The CDR3 region has the DNA TGTGCCAGCCCATTCTCCTACGAGCAGTACTTC. V is TRBV27 and J is TRBJ2-7; D uncertain. The ends were cut back, 8 bases at V and 0 bases at J, with 5 bases in the middle. The length of the CDR3 is 11 residues. The germline V gene has CDR1 MNHEY and CDR2 SMNVEV (reference sequence).

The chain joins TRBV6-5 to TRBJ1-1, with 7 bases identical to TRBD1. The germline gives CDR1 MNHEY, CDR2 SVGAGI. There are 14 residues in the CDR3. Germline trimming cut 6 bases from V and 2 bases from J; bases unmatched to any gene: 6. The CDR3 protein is CASRDRIFNTEAFF. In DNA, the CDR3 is TGTGCCAGCAGGGACAGGATATTCAACACTGAAGCTTTCTTT.

CDR3 protein: CASSVGTSGGYEQYF. Written as DNA, the CDR3 is TGTGCCAGCAGCGTAGGGACTAGCGGGGGCTACGAGCAGTACTTC. This chain links TRBV9 with TRBJ2-7, with 13 bases lining up with TRBD2. Looked up from germline, CDR1 is SGDLS and CDR2 is YYNGEE. This CDR3 region has 15 residues. The J segment lost 3 bases and the V segment lost 0 bases, leaving 0 bases of the junction unmatched.

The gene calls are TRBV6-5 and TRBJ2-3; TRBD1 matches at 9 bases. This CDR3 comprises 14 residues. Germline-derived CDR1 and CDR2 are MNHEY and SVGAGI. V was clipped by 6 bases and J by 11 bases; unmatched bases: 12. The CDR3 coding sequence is TGTGCCAGCAGCCCCGGACAGGGGCGAGAAATGCAGTATTTT. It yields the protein CASSPGQGREMQYF.

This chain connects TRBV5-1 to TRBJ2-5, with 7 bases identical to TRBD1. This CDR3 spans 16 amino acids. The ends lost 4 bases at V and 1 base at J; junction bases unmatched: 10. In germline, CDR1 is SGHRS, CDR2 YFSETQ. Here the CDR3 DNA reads TGCGCCAGCAGCGGACACTACAGGGGACCCCAAGAGACCCAGTACTTC. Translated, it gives CASSGHYRGPQETQYF.

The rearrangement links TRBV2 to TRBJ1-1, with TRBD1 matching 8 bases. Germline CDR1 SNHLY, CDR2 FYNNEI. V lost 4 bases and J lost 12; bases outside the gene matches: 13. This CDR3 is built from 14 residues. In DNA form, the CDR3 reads TGTGCCAGCAGTGGGGATCGGGACAGGCTTCGTACTTTCTTT. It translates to CASSGDRDRLRTFF.

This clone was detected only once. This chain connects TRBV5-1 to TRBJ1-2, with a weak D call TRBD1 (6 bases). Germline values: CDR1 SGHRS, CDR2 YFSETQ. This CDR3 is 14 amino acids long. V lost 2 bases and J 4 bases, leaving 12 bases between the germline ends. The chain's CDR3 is CASSLPRGGYGYTF. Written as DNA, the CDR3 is TGCGCCAGCAGCTTACCCAGGGGTGGCTATGGCTACACCTTC.

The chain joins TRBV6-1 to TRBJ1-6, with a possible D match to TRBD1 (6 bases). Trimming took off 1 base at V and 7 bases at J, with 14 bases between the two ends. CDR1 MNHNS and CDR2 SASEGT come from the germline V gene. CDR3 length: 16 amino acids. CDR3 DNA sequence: TGTGCCAGCAGTGAAGGGAGGGGAGGGGGGAATTCACCCCTCCACTTT. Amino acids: CASSEGRGGGNSPLHF.

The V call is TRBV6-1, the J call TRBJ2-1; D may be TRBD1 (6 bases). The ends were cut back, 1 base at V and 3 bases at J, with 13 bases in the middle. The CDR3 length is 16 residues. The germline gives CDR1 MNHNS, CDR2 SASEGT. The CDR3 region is CASSEGWGRVYNEQFF. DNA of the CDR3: TGTGCCAGCAGTGAAGGATGGGGGCGCGTCTACAATGAGCAGTTCTTC.

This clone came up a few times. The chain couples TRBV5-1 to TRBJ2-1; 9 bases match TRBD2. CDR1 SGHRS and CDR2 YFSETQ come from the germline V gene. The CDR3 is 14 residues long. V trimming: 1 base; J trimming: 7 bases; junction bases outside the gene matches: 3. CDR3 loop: CASSLTSGLNEQFF. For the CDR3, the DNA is TGCGCCAGCAGCTTGACTAGCGGGCTTAATGAGCAGTTCTTC.

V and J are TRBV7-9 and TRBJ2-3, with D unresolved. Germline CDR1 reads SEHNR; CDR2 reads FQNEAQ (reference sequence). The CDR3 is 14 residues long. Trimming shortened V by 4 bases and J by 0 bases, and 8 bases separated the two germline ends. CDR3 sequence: CASSYFESTDTQYF. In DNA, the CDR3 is TGTGCCAGCAGCTACTTCGAGAGCACAGATACGCAGTATTTT.

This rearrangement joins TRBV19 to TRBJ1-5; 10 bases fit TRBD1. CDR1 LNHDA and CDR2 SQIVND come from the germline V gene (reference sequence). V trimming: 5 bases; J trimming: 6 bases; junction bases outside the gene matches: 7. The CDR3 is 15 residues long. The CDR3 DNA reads TGTGCCAGTAGTCCCGGGACAGGGGTCGGTCAGCCCCAGCATTTT. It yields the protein CASSPGTGVGQPQHF.

The CDR3 spells CASREGLAGATQYF. The CDR3 coding sequence is TGTGCCAGCAGGGAGGGTCTAGCGGGGGCTACGCAGTATTTT. The chain has TRBV2 and TRBJ2-3; 10 bases map to TRBD2. With 6 bases clipped from V and 8 bases from J, the junction kept 8 bases outside the gene matches. Germline V gene lookup returns CDR1 SNHLY and CDR2 FYNNEI. This CDR3 spans 14 amino acids.

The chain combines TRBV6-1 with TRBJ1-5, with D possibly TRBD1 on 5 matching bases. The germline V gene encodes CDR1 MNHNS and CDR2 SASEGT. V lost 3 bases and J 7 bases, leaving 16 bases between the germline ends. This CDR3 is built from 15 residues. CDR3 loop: CASSEFRGPAQPQHF. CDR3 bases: TGTGCCAGCAGTGAGTTTAGGGGCCCAGCCCAGCCCCAGCATTTT.

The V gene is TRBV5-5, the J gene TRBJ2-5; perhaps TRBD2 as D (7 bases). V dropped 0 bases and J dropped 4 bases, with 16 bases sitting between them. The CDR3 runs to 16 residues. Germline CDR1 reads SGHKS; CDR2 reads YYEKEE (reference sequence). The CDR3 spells CASSLATGGHAETQYF. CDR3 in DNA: TGTGCCAGCAGCTTGGCTACGGGGGGCCACGCAGAGACCCAGTACTTC.

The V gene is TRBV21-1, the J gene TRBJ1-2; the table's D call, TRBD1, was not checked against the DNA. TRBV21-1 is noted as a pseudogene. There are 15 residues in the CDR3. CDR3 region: CASSVPGQGACSYTF. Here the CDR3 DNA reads TGTGCCAGCAGCGTGCCGGGACAGGGGGCTTGTAGCTACACCTTC.

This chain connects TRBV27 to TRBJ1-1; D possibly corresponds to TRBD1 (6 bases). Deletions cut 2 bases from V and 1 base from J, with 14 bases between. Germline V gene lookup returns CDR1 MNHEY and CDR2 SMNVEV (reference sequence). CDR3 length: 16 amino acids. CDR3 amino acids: CASSLRAGDSNTEAFF. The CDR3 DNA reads TGTGCCAGCAGTTTAAGGGCAGGGGATTCGAACACTGAAGCTTTCTTT.

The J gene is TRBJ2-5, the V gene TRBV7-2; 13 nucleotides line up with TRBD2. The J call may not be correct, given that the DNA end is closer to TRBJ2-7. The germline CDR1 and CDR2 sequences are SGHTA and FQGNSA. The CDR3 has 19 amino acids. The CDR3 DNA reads TGTGCCAGCAGCTTAGATACTAGCGGGAGGGCCTTCCTTCCCTACGAGCAGTACTTC. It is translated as CASSLDTSGRAFLPYEQYF.

The CDR3 nucleotides read TGTGCCAGCAGCCGTGCGACCTCGACAGGGTACCCAGAGACCCAGTACTTC. Protein sequence: CASSRATSTGYPETQYF. The genes are TRBV7-9 and TRBJ2-5; 7 bases map to TRBD1. After removal of 5 bases from V and 4 bases from J, the junction contained 16 bases not matched to a gene. The CDR3 runs 17 residues. CDR1 SEHNR and CDR2 FQNEAQ come from the germline V gene (reference sequence).

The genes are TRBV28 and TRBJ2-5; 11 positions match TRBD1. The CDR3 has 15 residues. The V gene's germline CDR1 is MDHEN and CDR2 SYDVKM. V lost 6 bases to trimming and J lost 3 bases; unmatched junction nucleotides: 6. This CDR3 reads CASSRTGGREETQYF. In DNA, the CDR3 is TGTGCCAGCAGCAGGACAGGGGGCAGAGAAGAGACCCAGTACTTC.

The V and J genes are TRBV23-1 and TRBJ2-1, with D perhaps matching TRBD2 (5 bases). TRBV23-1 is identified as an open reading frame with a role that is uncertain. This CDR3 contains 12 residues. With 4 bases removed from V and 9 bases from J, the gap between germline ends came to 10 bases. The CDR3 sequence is CASSLFRGEQFF. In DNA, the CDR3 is TGCGCCAGCAGTCTCTTTCGGGGTGAGCAGTTCTTC.

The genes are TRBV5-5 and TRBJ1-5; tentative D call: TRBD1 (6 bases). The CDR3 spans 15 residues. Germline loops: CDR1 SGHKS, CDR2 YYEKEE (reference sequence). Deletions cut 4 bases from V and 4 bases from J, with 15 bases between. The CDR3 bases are TGTGCCAGCAGCCGGACAGAGAGGGGTAATCAGCCCCAGCATTTT. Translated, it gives CASSRTERGNQPQHF.

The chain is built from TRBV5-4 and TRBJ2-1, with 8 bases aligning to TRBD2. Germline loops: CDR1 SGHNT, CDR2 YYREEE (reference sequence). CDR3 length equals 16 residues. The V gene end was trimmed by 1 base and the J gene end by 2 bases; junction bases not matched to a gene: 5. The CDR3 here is CASSLLTGGAYNEQFF. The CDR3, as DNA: TGTGCCAGCAGCTTGCTAACCGGGGGGGCCTACAATGAGCAGTTCTTC. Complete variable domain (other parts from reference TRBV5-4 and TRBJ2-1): ETGVTQSPTHLIKTRGQQVTLRCSSQSGHNTVSWYQQALGQGPQFIFQYYREEENGRGNFPPRFSGLQFPNYSSELNVNALELDDSALYLCASSLLTGGAYNEQFFGPGTRLTVL.

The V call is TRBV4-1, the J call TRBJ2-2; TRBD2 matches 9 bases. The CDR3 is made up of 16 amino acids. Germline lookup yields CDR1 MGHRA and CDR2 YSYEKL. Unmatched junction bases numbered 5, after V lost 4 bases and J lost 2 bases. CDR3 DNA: TGCGCCAGCAGCCGTAGCGGGAGTAGTAACACCGGGGAGCTGTTTTTT. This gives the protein CASSRSGSSNTGELFF.

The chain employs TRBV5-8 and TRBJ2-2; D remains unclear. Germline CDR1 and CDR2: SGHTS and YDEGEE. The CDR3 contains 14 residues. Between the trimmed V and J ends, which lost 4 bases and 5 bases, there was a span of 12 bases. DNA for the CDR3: TGTGCCAGCAGCGCCACCTTAGTAACCGGGGAGCTGTTTTTT. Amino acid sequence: CASSATLVTGELFF.